This TCR beta chain is drawn from a study of T cells in Graves' hyperthyroidism and ophthalmopathy. This clonotype was seen repeatedly, ten times or more. TCR beta CDR3 regions were amplified from RNA. HTBI primers were used for first-round RT-PCR of the TCR CDR3. TCRdb re-derived calls from the multiplex PCR reads in MiXCR, one entry per CDR3 protein. The top ten hold around 20% of the sample, which has 450,000 to 700,000 distinct CDR3 sequences, 35% to 55% seen once. Germline loops: CDR1 SGHRS, CDR2 YFSETQ. V gave up 5 bases and J gave up 2 bases, with 13 bases separating them. This CDR3 has 14 amino acids.

This rearrangement joins TRBV5-1 to TRBJ1-2; maybe TRBD1 (5 bases). The specimen sequenced was peripheral blood or thyroid tissue (not recorded which). The origin of this receptor is an adult woman with Graves' disease, either hyperthyroidism or ophthalmopathy (not recorded which). The CDR3 protein is CASSSGPGNYGYTF. The CDR3 region has the DNA TGCGCCAGCAGTTCAGGGCCGGGCAACTATGGCTACACCTTC.